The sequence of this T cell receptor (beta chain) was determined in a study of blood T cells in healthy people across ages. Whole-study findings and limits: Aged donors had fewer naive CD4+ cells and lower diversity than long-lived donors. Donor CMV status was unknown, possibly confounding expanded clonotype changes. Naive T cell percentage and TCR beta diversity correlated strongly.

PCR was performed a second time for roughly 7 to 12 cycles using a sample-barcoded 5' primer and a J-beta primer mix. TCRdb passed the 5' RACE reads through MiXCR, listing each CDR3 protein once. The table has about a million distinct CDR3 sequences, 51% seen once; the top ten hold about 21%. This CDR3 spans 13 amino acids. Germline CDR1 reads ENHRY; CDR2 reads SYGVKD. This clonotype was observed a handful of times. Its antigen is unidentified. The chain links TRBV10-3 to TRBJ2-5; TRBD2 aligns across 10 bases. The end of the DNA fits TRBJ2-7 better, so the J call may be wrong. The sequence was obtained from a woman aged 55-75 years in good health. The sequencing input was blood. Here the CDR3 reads CAIQAGGLPEQYF. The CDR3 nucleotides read TGTGCCATCCAAGCGGGAGGGCTTCCCGAGCAGTACTTC.